This passage covers 7 T cell receptor beta chains from one sample sequenced in a study of metastatic and nonmetastatic thyroid tumors. TCRdb re-clonotyped the PCR reads via MiXCR. The data show 6,000 or so clones, with approximately 30% seen just once and roughly 48% held by the top ten. There were no patients who had received any treatment before thyroid surgery. Sequenced input: adjacent normal tissue. The receptors here all came from a female donor with papillary thyroid cancer or a benign thyroid nodule (not recorded which). Some clones in this sample may be carry-over from other donors' samples.

V is TRBV6-5 and J is TRBJ1-1; 7 nucleotides agree with TRBD1. The ends lost 0 bases at V and 4 bases at J; junction bases unmatched: 2. CDR3 size: 14 residues. Per germline, CDR1 MNHEY and CDR2 SVGAGI. The CDR3 protein is CASSYSAGGTEAFF. The CDR3 DNA is TGTGCCAGCAGTTACTCGGCAGGGGGCACTGAAGCTTTCTTT.

The chain has TRBV20-1 and TRBJ2-3; D ambiguous. Germline loops: CDR1 DFQATT, CDR2 SNEGSKA (reference sequence). The CDR3 length is 15 residues. V gave up 6 bases and J gave up 4 bases, with 20 bases separating them. This CDR3 is CSANPPLGKADTQYF. The CDR3 nucleotides read TGCAGTGCGAATCCACCGTTGGGGAAGGCAGATACGCAGTATTTT.

This clone was recorded many times. V usage is TRBV20-1 and J usage is TRBJ1-2; D might be TRBD1 (6 bases). This CDR3 comprises 14 residues. The germline gives CDR1 DFQATT, CDR2 SNEGSKA (reference sequence). The V gene lost 0 bases and the J gene lost 2 bases, with 10 bases spanning the gap. The CDR3 protein is CSARDWGGNYGYTF. The DNA for the CDR3 is TGCAGTGCTAGAGATTGGGGGGGCAACTATGGCTACACCTTC.

This clone has only a few counts. This chain's CDR3 is CASSLSLNEQFF. The CDR3 DNA sequence: TGCGCCAGCAGCTTGTCCCTCAATGAGCAGTTCTTC. The chain uses TRBV5-1 and TRBJ2-1; the D is unclear. With 1 base removed from V and 6 bases from J, the gap between germline ends came to 5 bases. This CDR3 contains 12 residues. Germline lookup yields CDR1 SGHRS and CDR2 YFSETQ.

There are a few counts of this clone. The chain has TRBV28 and TRBJ2-1; the D is unclear. CDR1 is MDHEN, CDR2 SYDVKM, per germline. The germline V and J ends were trimmed by 3 bases and 7 bases, with 10 bases remaining between them. The length of the CDR3 is 13 residues. In DNA form, the CDR3 reads TGTGCCAGCAGTTTTCGTGGGCGGAATGAGCAGTTCTTC. Translated, it gives CASSFRGRNEQFF.

This clone is labeled as large. The CDR3 sequence is CASSGDRGSSGYTF. The CDR3 DNA follows: TGCGCCAGCAGCGGGGATAGGGGGAGCTCCGGCTACACCTTC. V and J are TRBV5-1 and TRBJ1-2, with D possibly TRBD1 on 6 matching bases. The germline V gene encodes CDR1 SGHRS and CDR2 YFSETQ. This CDR3 has 14 residues. The ends were cut back, 4 bases at V and 8 bases at J, with 18 bases in the middle. Full variable domain (rest looked up from reference TRBV5-1 and TRBJ1-2): KAGVTQTPRYLIKTRGQQVTLSCSPISGHRSVSWYQQTPGQGLQFLFEYFSETQRNKGNFPGRFSGRQFSNSRSEMNVSTLELGDSALYLCASSGDRGSSGYTFGSGTRLTVV.

This chain connects TRBV20-1 to TRBJ2-7; the D gene could be TRBD1 or TRBD2 (6 bases each). The CDR3 totals 17 residues. Trimming removed 0 bases from V and 0 bases from J, with 18 bases in between. Germline CDR1 and CDR2: DFQATT and SNEGSKA (reference sequence). The CDR3: CSARDPSGATFSYEQYF. For the CDR3, the DNA is TGCAGTGCTAGAGATCCCTCGGGGGCGACCTTCTCCTACGAGCAGTACTTC.